A selection of T cell receptor beta chains follows, all from one sample in a study of cytomegalovirus exposure and HLA in healthy donors. Sequencing used immunoSEQ multiplex PCR; TCRdb keeps in-frame clones, though not all of them. The data contain over 200,000 clones, almost 90% of them singletons. The sample was PBMCs. The receptors come from a woman between 18 and 29 years old in good health and CMV-seronegative. CDR3s leave out the opening cysteine and the closing phenylalanine or tryptophan.

V gene: TRBV9; J gene: TRBJ1-2; CDR3 protein: ASSGVGTGNGYT
V gene: TRBV11-2; J gene: TRBJ2-5; CDR3 protein: ASSRGGVETQY
V gene: TRBV28; J gene: TRBJ1-4; CDR3 protein: ASSPYNEKLF
V gene: TRBV10-2; J gene: TRBJ1-5; CDR3 protein: ASSGGKSNQPQH
V gene: TRBV6-5; J gene: TRBJ2-3; CDR3 protein: ASSYSGALFGDTQY
V gene: TRBV6-5; J gene: TRBJ2-4; CDR3 protein: ASSYSGPGDIQY
V gene: TRBV6-1; J gene: TRBJ2-7; CDR3 protein: ASRGTGPYEQY
V gene: TRBV9; J gene: TRBJ2-7; CDR3 protein: ASSVGGGGWYEQY
V gene: TRBV11-3; J gene: TRBJ2-3; CDR3 protein: ASSFLAGESTDTQY
V gene: TRBV11-1; J gene: TRBJ2-7; CDR3 protein: ASSSGLGYEQY
V gene: TRBV7-9; J gene: TRBJ2-2; CDR3 protein: ASSPPQGSTGELF
V gene: TRBV11-2; J gene: TRBJ2-2; CDR3 protein: ASSLAIPQETGELF
V gene: TRBV5-4; J gene: TRBJ2-7; CDR3 protein: ASSLGSGGLYEQY